The rows below give T cell receptor beta chains drawn from one sample of a study of T cells in Graves' hyperthyroidism and ophthalmopathy. TCRdb processed the multiplex PCR reads anew with MiXCR; each CDR3 protein has one entry. The sample includes around 800,000 distinct CDR3 sequences, 38% of them seen just once. The sequenced material came from blood. Receptor source: a man between 18 and 29 years old with Graves' hyperthyroidism. Both conserved end residues are part of each CDR3. Fields, in order: J gene, clone size, D gene, V gene, CDR3 protein, CDR3 DNA. A D gene is named only where the DNA matches it firmly. Clone size appears in some rows only: once, few, many, or a class for an expanded clone.

>TRBJ2-5|once|-|TRBV7-8
CASSTTQETQYF
TGTGCCAGCAGTACGACTCAAGAGACCCAGTACTTC
>TRBJ2-7|many|-|TRBV10-3
CAISESTGEGYEQYF
TGTGCCATCAGTGAGTCGACAGGGGAGGGGTACGAGCAGTACTTC
>TRBJ1-1|few|TRBD1|TRBV7-6
CARSNRGNTEAFF
TGTGCTAGATCAAACAGGGGAAACACTGAAGCTTTCTTT
>TRBJ2-6|many|-|TRBV25-1
CASSEYKEGAGANVLTF
TGTGCCAGCAGTGAATATAAGGAGGGAGCTGGGGCCAACGTCCTGACTTTC
>TRBJ1-4|many|-|TRBV7-9
CASSAGLGDEKLFF
TGTGCCAGCAGCGCAGGGTTGGGTGATGAAAAACTGTTTTTT
>TRBJ2-7|-|-|TRBV14
CASSYDGSPHEQYF
TGTGCCAGCAGTTACGACGGGAGCCCCCACGAGCAGTACTTC
>TRBJ2-7|many|-|TRBV10-3
CAISEVGAPYEQYF
TGTGCCATCAGTGAGGTGGGGGCCCCCTACGAGCAGTACTTC
>TRBJ2-7|-|TRBD2|TRBV20-1
CSAEGLAGGSSYEQYF
TGCAGTGCCGAGGGACTAGCGGGGGGGAGCTCCTACGAGCAGTACTTC
>TRBJ1-1|few|-|TRBV6-6
CASRVRVANTEAFF
TGTGCCAGCAGGGTCAGGGTAGCGAACACTGAAGCTTTCTTT
>TRBJ2-7|-|-|TRBV5-1
CASSPPDTYEQYF
TGCGCCAGCAGTCCACCTGACACCTACGAGCAGTACTTC
>TRBJ1-1|-|-|TRBV12-3/TRBV12-4
CASTPSGGRTEAFF
TGTGCCAGCACGCCAAGCGGGGGGCGAACTGAAGCTTTCTTT
>TRBJ2-7|many|-|TRBV7-2
CASSAHYEQYF
TGTGCCAGCAGCGCCCACTACGAGCAGTACTTC
>TRBJ2-5|-|TRBD2|TRBV5-5
CASSYTSGLTETQYF
TGTGCCAGCAGCTACACATCGGGACTAACGGAGACCCAGTACTTC
>TRBJ2-5|many|TRBD1|TRBV20-1
CSAAGQGLETQYF
TGCAGTGCTGCGGGACAGGGGTTGGAGACCCAGTACTTC
>TRBJ1-1|many|-|TRBV24-1
CATRDTSNTEAFF
TGTGCCACCAGAGACACCTCGAACACTGAAGCTTTCTTT
>TRBJ2-2|once|TRBD2|TRBV12-3/TRBV12-4
CASSFRTSGRAATGELFF
TGTGCCAGCAGTTTCCGGACTAGCGGGAGGGCCGCCACCGGGGAGCTGTTTTTT
>TRBJ2-7|many|-|TRBV7-2
CASSLDWGTYEQYF
TGTGCCAGCAGCTTAGATTGGGGAACCTACGAGCAGTACTTC
>TRBJ1-1|many|-|TRBV25-1
CASSNVGAADTEAFF
TGTGCCAGCAGTAACGTAGGGGCGGCGGACACTGAAGCTTTCTTT
>TRBJ2-5|once|-|TRBV5-1
CASRLVGLETQYF
TGCGCCAGCAGACTTGTAGGGTTGGAGACCCAGTACTTC
>TRBJ1-4|-|-|TRBV12-3/TRBV12-4
CASSLGLAGKLFF
TGTGCCAGCAGTTTGGGACTAGCGGGAAAACTGTTTTTT
>TRBJ1-1|-|TRBD1|TRBV19
CASSTSPGQGANTEAFF
TGTGCCAGTAGTACCTCCCCGGGACAGGGGGCGAACACTGAAGCTTTCTTT
>TRBJ2-6|many|-|TRBV7-3
CASSLTLRGSSGANVLTF
TGTGCCAGCAGCTTAACCCTTCGGGGGAGCTCTGGGGCCAACGTCCTGACTTTC
>TRBJ1-2|-|-|TRBV6-5
CASSYSTRTVGGYTF
TGTGCCAGCAGTTACTCCACGCGGACGGTGGGTGGCTACACCTTC
>TRBJ1-2|many|TRBD1|TRBV9
CASSQFSQGADGYTF
TGTGCCAGCAGCCAATTTAGTCAGGGGGCAGATGGCTACACCTTC
>TRBJ2-1|-|TRBD1|TRBV24-1
CATSGPGQSIKFF
TGTGCCACCAGCGGACCGGGACAGTCCATTAAGTTCTTC
>TRBJ1-5|-|-|TRBV4-3
CASSQSPGTSQPQHF
TGCGCCAGCAGCCAATCCCCGGGAACTAGTCAGCCCCAGCATTTT